A selection of T cell receptor beta chains follows, all from one sample in a study of blood T cell repertoires in COVID-19. Clones were sequenced by immunoSEQ multiplex PCR, and TCRdb holds only the in-frame ones, with some missing. The repertoire has about 220,000 clones, more than 70% of them found once; the top ten carry 3% to 4.5%. Sequenced sample: peripheral blood. Receptors originate from a woman of 80 years or more with acute or convalescent COVID-19. Both conserved end residues are trimmed from each CDR3.

CDR3: ASSLVGGGEQF; V: TRBV7-9
CDR3: ASSLGSGTEAF; V: TRBV11-3
CDR3: ASSLGALGANVLT; V: TRBV7-9
CDR3: ASTPGAGELF; V: TRBV12-3/TRBV12-4
CDR3: ASSLQITGELF; V: TRBV11-3
CDR3: ASGGSGAFEQY; V: TRBV12-3/TRBV12-4
CDR3: ASTKTYASGNTIY; V: TRBV19
CDR3: ASSLTSGLIQETQY; V: TRBV5-1
CDR3: ASSVVAEGSSEQF; V: TRBV9
CDR3: SVAGGGAVRTDTQY; V: TRBV29-1
CDR3: SAPTGEAF; V: TRBV20-1
CDR3: ASSRPAIGDSSYEQY; V: TRBV11-2
CDR3: ASTVDGSGDLPPSTDTQY; V: TRBV3-1/TRBV3-2
CDR3: ASSDSPAGADTQY; V: TRBV6-4
CDR3: ASSLSRMNTEAF; V: TRBV28
CDR3: ASSLHTNQPQH; V: TRBV28
CDR3: ASSLQARFEQY; V: TRBV19
CDR3: ASSLERAGGIQY; V: TRBV5-4
CDR3: ASSPSGGARNEQF; V: TRBV3-1/TRBV3-2
CDR3: ASSPGQPNQPQH; V: TRBV27
CDR3: ASSQVRALGGYT; V: TRBV4-2
CDR3: ASSGGQGVTEAF; V: TRBV28
CDR3: ASSPGRFDSGNTIY; V: TRBV5-4
CDR3: ASSAYRDPYVEQY; V: TRBV9
CDR3: ASSQEPKGPF; V: TRBV3-1/TRBV3-2
CDR3: ASRKSRDSQETQY; V: TRBV5-5
CDR3: ASSLAGPSTDTQY; V: TRBV7-8
CDR3: ASSIRGKNYGYT; V: TRBV19
CDR3: ASSARPRDRGSGSPLH; V: TRBV19
CDR3: ASSIGGLGNTEAF; V: TRBV19
CDR3: ASSEGTAPNYGYT; V: TRBV6-1
CDR3: ASSGGGRIPGSYEQY; V: TRBV10-2
CDR3: ASTKLQGGTGELF; V: TRBV9
CDR3: AWSVFRGNEQF; V: TRBV30
CDR3: ASSYSGLFGYT; V: TRBV6-5
CDR3: ASSTPGQGNEKLF; V: TRBV7-2
CDR3: ASSPGSFYGLAGLGELF; V: TRBV11-2
CDR3: ASSKPVGYSPLH; V: TRBV6-2/TRBV6-3
CDR3: SVEEGQGIAEAF; V: TRBV29-1
CDR3: ASSWTGTQETQY; V: TRBV7-2
CDR3: ASSQDYRHRNTEAF; V: TRBV14